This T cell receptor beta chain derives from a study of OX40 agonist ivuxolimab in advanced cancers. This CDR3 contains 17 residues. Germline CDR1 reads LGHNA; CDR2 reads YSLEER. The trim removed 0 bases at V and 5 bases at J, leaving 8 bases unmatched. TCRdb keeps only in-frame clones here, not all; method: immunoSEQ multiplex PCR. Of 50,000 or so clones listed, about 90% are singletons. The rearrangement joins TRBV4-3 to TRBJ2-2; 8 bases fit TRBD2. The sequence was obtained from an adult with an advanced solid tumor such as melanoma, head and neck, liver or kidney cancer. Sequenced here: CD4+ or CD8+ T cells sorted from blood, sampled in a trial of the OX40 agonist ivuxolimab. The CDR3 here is CASSQEAPGGRTGELFF. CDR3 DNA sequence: TGCGCCAGCAGCCAAGAAGCACCGGGGGGGCGAACCGGGGAGCTGTTTTTT.